This entry features one TCR beta chain sequence. V gave up 2 bases and J gave up 8 bases; unmatched junction bases: 7. The CDR3 contains 15 residues. Germline lookup yields CDR1 SGHNT and CDR2 YYREEE (reference sequence). In the original workflow: Estimation of nucleated cell counts relied on the amplification of reference gene primers. This table comes from immunoSEQ multiplex PCR, and its TCRdb copy is limited to in-frame clones, with some not included. The DNA was the basis for D and trimming; V, J and clone size are from that table. The data hold around 220,000 clones, with around nine tenths observed a single time. The data belong to a study of blood T cell repertoires in COVID-19. Study overall: The origin of the acute and convalescent COVID-19 samples was the United States, Italy and Spain. PBMCs, B-cell-depleted T cells, or T cells provided the cDNA or gDNA that made up the material.

The receptor was derived from a man aged 18 to 30 with active or convalescent COVID-19. The chain employs TRBV5-4 and TRBJ2-1; 10 positions agree with TRBD2. Sequencing was performed on peripheral blood. The CDR3 DNA sequence: TGTGCCAGCAGCTTTAGACTAGCGGGTCAAGATGAGCAGTTCTTC. Translation gives CASSFRLAGQDEQFF.